The clone carrying this TCR beta chain was detected only once. What it recognizes is unknown. This specimen belongs to a study of blood T cells in healthy people across ages. Study observations and caveats: Observed TCR beta diversity showed a strong correlation with the percentage of naive T cells as measured by flow cytometry.

With a J-beta primer mix and a sample-barcoded 5' primer, a second PCR ran about 6 to 11 cycles. TCRdb independently ran MiXCR on the 5' RACE reads; one entry per CDR3 protein. The repertoire has about a million distinct CDR3 sequences, 51% of them found once; the top ten carry 20% to 25%. Sequenced material: blood. The TCR sequence derives from a woman aged 55-70 years in good health.

CDR3 in DNA: TGTGCCAGCAGCTTAGATCCGGGGAGCTCCTACAATGAGCAGTACTTC. This codes for CASSLDPGSSYNEQYF. The chain employs TRBV7-2 and TRBJ2-1; the D gene is possibly TRBD2 (5 bases). The end of the DNA fits TRBJ2-7 better, so the J call may be wrong. This CDR3 is 16 amino acids long. Germline CDR1 and CDR2: SGHTA and FQGNSA.